Following are 13 T cell receptor beta chains from one sample sequenced in a study of T cells in Graves' hyperthyroidism and ophthalmopathy (dated by TCRdb to the late 2010s). Receptor amplification or capture employed multiplex PCR. Sequencing used an Illumina HiSeq 2000. Amplification of TCR beta CDR3 regions was carried out from RNA transcripts. For the first round of RT-PCR on the TCR CDR3, the HTBI primer set was used together with the Qiagen OneStep RT-PCR kit. The public sequencing data were trimmed at Q25 with fastp and processed into clonotypes with MiXCR by TCRdb, which kept only in-frame beta chains. Every CDR3 protein is listed once, alongside the most common genes and DNA of its rows. This sample gives about 560,000 distinct CDR3 sequences in total; 46% of them show up just once. The ten largest make up roughly 8.2% of the sample. The sequencing input was peripheral blood or thyroid tissue (not recorded which). The receptors stem from a woman younger than 35 with Graves' hyperthyroidism. Donor details come from another sample of the same person, matched by shared clones.

This clonotype appeared a few times. One end of the junction is discordant with germline, which a read error may explain. This chain uses TRBV25-1 with TRBJ1-2; perhaps TRBD1 as D (6 bases). This CDR3 has 15 amino acids. The germline CDR1 and CDR2 sequences are MGHDK and SYGVNS. CDR3 bases: TGCGCCAGCAGCCAAGATGGGGGGCGTAGCTTTGGCTACACCTTC. It specifies CASSQDGGRSFGYTF.

Written as DNA, the CDR3 is TGTGCCAGCAGTGACGGGAACTATGGCTACACCTTC. Protein: CASSDGNYGYTF. The chain recombines TRBV6-4 with TRBJ1-2, with D uncertain. Trimming cost V 2 bases and J 2 bases, with 3 bases left between them. The length of the CDR3 is 12 residues. Germline V gives CDR1 MRHNA, CDR2 SNTAGT.

This clonotype was counted at least ten times. V usage is TRBV7-8 and J usage is TRBJ2-5; tentative D call: TRBD2 (5 bases). The CDR3 totals 15 residues. Trimming left V 5 bases short and J 5 bases short, with 18 bases between. Per the germline V gene, CDR1 is SGHVS and CDR2 is FQNEAQ. CDR3 DNA sequence: TGTGCCAGCAGCCCTAGACTACCACGAGCGGAGACCCAGTACTTC. It is translated as CASSPRLPRAETQYF.

The sample holds a few counts of this clonotype. This chain links TRBV7-3 with TRBJ1-5; no firm D call. The germline CDR1 and CDR2 sequences are SGHTA and FQGTGA. This CDR3 contains 14 residues. V was pared by 3 bases and J by 5 bases, with 11 bases between. The CDR3, as DNA: TGTGCCAGCAGCTTGAGAGGCGCGCATCAGCCCCAGCATTTT. It is translated as CASSLRGAHQPQHF. The full variable domain, with the rest looked up from reference TRBV7-3 and TRBJ1-5, is GAGVSQTPSNKVTEKGKYVELRCDPISGHTALYWYRQSLGQGPEFLIYFQGTGAADDSGLPNDRFFAVRPEGSVSTLKIQRTERGDSAVYLCASSLRGAHQPQHFGDGTRLSIL.

The V call is TRBV5-4, the J call TRBJ1-2, with a weak D call TRBD1 (6 bases). The CDR3 runs to 14 residues. Germline V lookup: CDR1 SGHNT, CDR2 YYREEE (reference sequence). V gave up 4 bases and J gave up 2 bases, with 12 bases separating them. CDR3 in amino acids: CASSVQGLNYGYTF. For the CDR3, the DNA is TGTGCCAGCAGCGTACAGGGTCTCAACTATGGCTACACCTTC.

The chain is built from TRBV12-3 or TRBV12-4 and TRBJ1-2; D is unresolved. Trimming cost V 7 bases and J 4 bases, with 16 bases left between them. This CDR3 has 14 amino acids. CDR3 sequence (DNA): TGTGCCAGCACTGGGTCGACTCGGGGCTATGGCTACACCTTC. This sequence encodes CASTGSTRGYGYTF.

This clonotype showed up many times. The gene calls are TRBV15 and TRBJ2-7; no firm D call. The germline V and J ends were trimmed by 6 bases and 7 bases, with 19 bases remaining between them. This CDR3 has 14 residues. Germline CDR1 reads LNHNV; CDR2 reads YYDKDF (reference sequence). In DNA form, the CDR3 reads TGTGCCACCAGTCGGCAGCTTTCCTCTACGGAGCAGTACTTC. This encodes CATSRQLSSTEQYF.

About this clonotype itself: This may be a read error: a much more frequent sequence differs by one nucleotide. The rearrangement uses TRBV7-2 and TRBJ1-6; D possibly corresponds to TRBD1 (6 bases). The CDR3 has 12 amino acids. The germline V gene has CDR1 SGHTA and CDR2 FQGNSA. V shed 5 bases and J shed 12 bases, with 11 bases lying between them. In DNA form, the CDR3 reads TGTGCCAGCAGCGCACAGGGAGTACCCCTCCACTTT. This encodes CASSAQGVPLHF.

The chain carries TRBV2 and TRBJ2-6; the D gene is possibly TRBD2 (5 bases). The CDR3 extends over 18 amino acids. V was trimmed by 8 bases and J by 0 bases, leaving 20 bases between them. CDR1 is SNHLY, CDR2 FYNNEI, per germline. CDR3 sequence: CASSPRGVGGSGANVLTF. Here the CDR3 DNA reads TGTGCCAGCTCACCACGGGGAGTCGGAGGCTCTGGGGCCAACGTCCTGACTTTC.

There are a few counts of this clonotype. The chain recombines TRBV2 with TRBJ1-2; D is unclear. V was shortened by 6 bases and J by 8 bases, with 19 bases between the two germline ends. The germline V gene encodes CDR1 SNHLY and CDR2 FYNNEI. This CDR3 region has 14 residues. The CDR3 is CASRPLGGLQGYTF. The CDR3 DNA sequence: TGTGCCAGCAGGCCCCTTGGCGGGCTGCAAGGCTACACCTTC.

This clonotype was recorded many times. J is TRBJ1-2 and V is TRBV29-1; TRBD1 matches 8 bases. Losses at the gene ends were 0 bases for V and 6 bases for J; bases not matched to a gene: 6. This CDR3 has 14 residues. Germline V CDR1 and CDR2: SQVTM, ANQGSEA. CDR3 sequence: CSVEDLSRGHGYTF. The CDR3 nucleotides read TGCAGCGTTGAAGATCTCTCCAGGGGGCATGGCTACACCTTC.

This chain uses TRBV13 with TRBJ2-5; D may be TRBD1 (5 bases). The CDR3 is 13 amino acids. V gave up 7 bases and J gave up 5 bases, with 14 bases separating them. The germline gives CDR1 PRHDT, CDR2 FYEKMQ (reference sequence). In DNA form, the CDR3 reads TGTGCCAGCACCCATGACAGCCGGGAGACCCAGTACTTC. This encodes CASTHDSRETQYF.

This clonotype was observed many times. Being one base from a much bigger clone, this may be a read error. The chain has TRBV12-3 or TRBV12-4 and TRBJ2-7; D is uncertain. This CDR3 contains 11 residues. V shed 6 bases and J shed 1 base, with 4 bases lying between them. The CDR3 coding sequence is TGTGCCAGCAGCCATTCCTACGAGCAGTACTTC. Amino acids: CASSHSYEQYF.